These 11 T cell receptor beta chains originate from one sample sequenced in a study of CD8+ T cells in alopecia areata. It was cDNA, reverse transcribed from extracted RNA, that served as the sequencing template. Assay: immunoSEQ multiplex PCR; the TCRdb copy retains only in-frame clones and omits some. This sample carries some 110,000 clones, none of them present only once. The source material was lesional skin. The receptors stem from a C3H/HeJ mouse with alopecia areata. MHC haplotype of the strain: H2-k.

Notes on this clone: Germline and genes: mouse. The DNA ends 4 residues before the CDR3 does, and the rest of the CDR3 is filled in from the germline J gene. This chain links TRBV1 with TRBJ1-4; 9 bases are shared with TRBD1. Germline V lookup: CDR1 NSQYPW, CDR2 LRSPGD (reference sequence). This CDR3 spans 16 amino acids. CDR3 DNA (partial): TGCACCTGCAGTGCAGTTTGGAACAGGGGGCGCGAA. Protein sequence: CTCSAVWNRGRE. The entire CDR3 reads CTCSAVWNRGRERLFF.

Concerning this clone itself: All gene names here are mouse names. The CDR3 bases that were read are TGTGCCAGCAGTGTAGCTGGGGGTGCAGAA. Protein sequence: CASSVAGGAE. The whole CDR3 protein reads CASSVAGGAETLYF. The gene calls are TRBV13-3 and TRBJ2-3; D perhaps matches TRBD2 (6 bases). The read gets to within 4 residues of the CDR3 end, and the germline J gene fills in the rest. CDR3 size: 14 residues. Trimming removed 3 bases from V and 1 base from J, with 9 bases in between. Germline CDR1 and CDR2: NNHDY and SYVADS.

Comments on this clone: Gene names are mouse gene names. The CDR3 end falls 4 residues outside the read, so it is completed with the germline J gene. The chain uses TRBV13-1 and TRBJ2-7; a possible D gene is TRBD2 (6 bases). The CDR3 contains 14 residues. CDR1 is NSHNY and CDR2 is SYGAGN in the germline V gene. CDR3 in amino acids: CASSDRRGDYEQYF. The DNA read from the CDR3 is TGTGCCAGCAGTGATCGCCGGGGGGATTAT.

A word on this clone: Gene names are the mouse ones. Read coverage stops 4 residues before the CDR3 terminus; the germline J gene supplies the remainder. J is TRBJ2-1 and V is TRBV16; D is perhaps TRBD2 (5 bases). Trimming took off 1 base at V and 3 bases at J, with 7 bases between the two ends. The germline gives CDR1 SGHSA, CDR2 FRNQAP. The CDR3 is made up of 14 amino acids. CDR3 protein: CASSLGLGYAEQFF. CDR3 bases read: TGTGCAAGCAGCTTAGGGCTGGGCTATGCT.

As concerns this clone: The protein listed by TCRdb differs at residue 12 from the translated DNA, so the DNA translation is shown. These gene names are mouse names. Coverage ceases 3 residues before the CDR3 finishes, and the germline J gene fills in the end. The chain combines TRBV1 with TRBJ1-3; TRBD1 agrees at 9 bases. Germline-derived CDR1 and CDR2 are NSQYPW and LRSPGD (reference sequence). V dropped 6 bases and J dropped 0; count of bases not matched to a gene: 3. The CDR3 runs 15 residues. The CDR3 sequence is CTCRRQGDSGNTLYF. The CDR3 DNA, read in part, is TGCACCTGCAGAAGACAGGGGGATTCTGGAAATACG.

Concerning this clone: The listed genes are named as in mouse. The CDR3 end falls 4 residues outside the read, so it is completed with the germline J gene. This chain links TRBV13-1 with TRBJ2-1; 7 bases map to TRBD1. CDR3 length: 16 amino acids. Unmatched junction bases numbered 5, after V lost 1 base and J lost 1 base. Germline CDR1 is NSHNY and CDR2 is SYGAGN. This CDR3 is CASSDYLGQNYAEQFF. CDR3 bases read: TGTGCCAGCAGTGATTATTTGGGACAGAACTATGCT.

In regard to this clone: Gene names follow the mouse nomenclature. The CDR3 end lies 4 residues beyond the end of the read and is filled in from the germline J gene. The chain has TRBV13-3 and TRBJ1-1, with TRBD1 matching over 9 bases. V was pared by 5 bases and J by 4 bases, with 6 bases of the junction left unmatched. The V gene's germline CDR1 is NNHDY and CDR2 SYVADS. This CDR3 spans 14 amino acids. CDR3 in amino acids: CASRDRGGGTEVFF. The sequenced CDR3 bases are TGTGCCAGCAGGGACAGGGGAGGAGGCACA.

Remarks on this clone: Mouse gene names apply. The CDR3 extends 4 residues past the end of the read, so its final part is completed from the germline J gene. The chain combines TRBV14 with TRBJ1-1; D is unclear. Trimming stripped 1 base from V and 1 base from J, with 2 bases between. CDR1 is SGHDT, CDR2 FRDEAV, per germline. The length of the CDR3 is 12 residues. The CDR3 DNA, read in part, is TGTGCCAGCAGTTTCAGAAACACA. It codes for CASSFRNT. The whole CDR3 sequence reads CASSFRNTEVFF.

In the case of this clone: The germline and genes are mouse ones. Read data end 4 residues before the CDR3 end; the end is taken from the germline J gene. This chain connects TRBV13-3 to TRBJ2-1; D perhaps matches TRBD1 (5 bases). Per germline, CDR1 NNHDY and CDR2 SYVADS. The CDR3 is made up of 14 amino acids. CDR3 bases read: TGTGCCAGCAGTGAAGGCAGGGAGGGGGCT. Translation gives CASSEGREGA. The CDR3 in full is CASSEGREGAEQFF.

This clone has ten or more counts. Gene names and germline match the mouse. The read halts 4 residues ahead of the CDR3 end, with the missing end drawn from the germline J gene. The V call is TRBV13-3, the J call TRBJ2-2; 10 bases map to TRBD1. CDR3 length: 15 amino acids. V shed 5 bases, J shed 5 bases, and the junction held 6 bases outside the gene matches. CDR1 is NNHDY and CDR2 is SYVADS in the germline V gene. The sequenced CDR3 bases are TGTGCCAGCAGGGGACCGGGACAGGGGACCGGG. Translation gives CASRGPGQGTG. The CDR3, in full, reads CASRGPGQGTGQLYF.

Many counts were recorded for this clone. At residue 13, the DNA translation does not agree with TCRdb's protein; the protein displayed here is the one encoded by the DNA. Mouse names are used for the genes. The read comes to an end 3 residues before the CDR3 does, leaving the germline J gene to fill in the end. The chain links TRBV1 to TRBJ1-6; 9 bases line up with TRBD1. TRBJ1-6 is an ORF for which the function is uncertain. V shed 0 bases and J 8 bases; nucleotides not matched to a gene: 5. CDR1 is NSQYPW, CDR2 LRSPGD, per germline (reference sequence). This CDR3 is 16 amino acids long. CDR3 loop: CTCSADPRDRDSPLYF. Partial CDR3 DNA: TGCACCTGCAGTGCAGATCCCCGGGACAGGGATTCGCCC.